This entry lists 8 T cell receptor beta chains sequenced from one sample in a study of blood T cell repertoires in COVID-19. The protocol was immunoSEQ multiplex PCR, while the TCRdb copy is restricted to in-frame clones and leaves out a portion. The table includes hundreds of thousands of clones, 83% detected once. Sequencing input: peripheral blood. These receptors came from a woman aged 45-65 years with acute or convalescent COVID-19.

The chain carries TRBV7-2 and TRBJ2-7; 11 bases align to TRBD2. After removal of 3 bases from V and 6 bases from J, the junction contained 7 bases not matched to a gene. The CDR3 totals 15 residues. CDR1 SGHTA and CDR2 FQGNSA come from the germline V gene. The CDR3 sequence: CASSLVLAGGAEQYF. In DNA, the CDR3 is TGTGCCAGCAGCTTGGTTCTAGCGGGAGGTGCCGAGCAGTACTTC.

The J gene is TRBJ2-3, the V gene TRBV5-4; D remains ambiguous. Germline CDR1 and CDR2: SGHNT and YYREEE (reference sequence). The CDR3 extends over 20 amino acids. V was cut by 0 bases and J by 1 base, with 24 bases left in between. The CDR3 nucleotides are TGTGCCAGCAGCTTGGACGGCGCCACTATTTCGGTACGGGGCACAGATACGCAGTATTTT. Protein product: CASSLDGATISVRGTDTQYF.

This sequence joins TRBV10-3 and TRBJ1-1, with 10 bases that match TRBD1. From germline, CDR1 is ENHRY and CDR2 SYGVKD. With V trimmed by 10 bases and J by 1 base, 6 bases remained unmatched. This CDR3 has 14 amino acids. CDR3 nucleotides: TGTGCCACCCAGGGACAGGGGCCGAACACTGAAGCTTTCTTT. Encoded protein: CATQGQGPNTEAFF.

This chain connects TRBV7-9 to TRBJ2-1, with 7 nucleotides matching TRBD2. The V gene's germline CDR1 is SEHNR and CDR2 FQNEAQ (reference sequence). V lost 3 bases and J lost 8; bases outside the gene matches: 10. This CDR3 has 15 amino acids. DNA for the CDR3: TGTGCCAGCAGCTTCGGGCTTGCGGGAGCGGATGAGCAGTTCTTC. Protein: CASSFGLAGADEQFF.

The chain recombines TRBV7-9 with TRBJ1-2; a weak D match, TRBD1 (5 bases). CDR3 length: 16 residues. The germline CDR1 and CDR2 sequences are SEHNR and FQNEAQ (reference sequence). V gave up 4 bases and J gave up 7 bases, with 22 bases separating them. CDR3 sequence (DNA): TGTGCCAGCAGCTCCCGGATGGGGGGGAGCCTGAGTGGCTACACCTTC. It codes for CASSSRMGGSLSGYTF.

The chain is built from TRBV9 and TRBJ2-1; 10 nucleotides match TRBD2. Germline CDR1 is SGDLS and CDR2 is YYNGEE. V trimming: 3 bases; J trimming: 2 bases; junction bases outside the gene matches: 2. The CDR3 length is 15 residues. CDR3 DNA sequence: TGTGCCAGCAGCGCAGCGGGAGGGGCCTACAATGAGCAGTTCTTC. Its translation: CASSAAGGAYNEQFF.

V and J are TRBV11-2 and TRBJ2-1; the D gene is possibly TRBD1 (6 bases). CDR1 is SGHAT and CDR2 is FQNNGV in the germline V gene. V dropped 3 bases and J dropped 11 bases, with 20 bases sitting between them. This CDR3 is built from 15 residues. The CDR3 reads CASSFRDTRSLQQFF. CDR3 coding DNA: TGTGCCAGCAGCTTCCGGGACACTAGGTCCTTGCAGCAGTTCTTC. Filled out from reference TRBV11-2 and TRBJ2-1, the complete variable domain reads EAGVAQSPRYKIIEKRQSVAFWCNPISGHATLYWYQQILGQGPKLLIQFQNNGVVDDSQLPKDRFSAERLKGVDSTLKIQPAKLEDSAVYLCASSFRDTRSLQQFFGPGTRLTVL.

The chain couples TRBV2 to TRBJ2-2; 7 nucleotides align to TRBD2. The CDR3 length is 17 residues. Trimming at V came to 6 bases and at J to 5 bases, leaving 15 bases not matched to a gene. From germline, CDR1 is SNHLY and CDR2 FYNNEI. The CDR3 DNA reads as TGTGCCAGCAGGCCCGGGGGGTCTGGCGGGAAAACCGGGGAGCTGTTTTTT. This gives the protein CASRPGGSGGKTGELFF.